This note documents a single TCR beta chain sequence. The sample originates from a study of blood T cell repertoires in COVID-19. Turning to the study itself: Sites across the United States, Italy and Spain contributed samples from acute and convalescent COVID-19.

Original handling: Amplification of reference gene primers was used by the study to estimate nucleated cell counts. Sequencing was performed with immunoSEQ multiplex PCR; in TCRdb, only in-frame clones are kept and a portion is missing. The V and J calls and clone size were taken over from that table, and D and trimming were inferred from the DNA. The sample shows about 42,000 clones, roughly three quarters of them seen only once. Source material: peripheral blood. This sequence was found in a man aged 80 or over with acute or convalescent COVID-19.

The CDR3 reads CASSYGQGRNNSPLHF. CDR3 nucleotide sequence: TGCGCCAGCAGCTATGGACAAGGACGAAATAATTCACCCCTCCACTTT. The V call is TRBV4-1, the J call TRBJ1-6; D is perhaps TRBD1 (5 bases). There are 16 residues in the CDR3. Germline assignment: CDR1 MGHRA and CDR2 YSYEKL. Trimming cost V 5 bases and J 5 bases, with 16 bases left between them.